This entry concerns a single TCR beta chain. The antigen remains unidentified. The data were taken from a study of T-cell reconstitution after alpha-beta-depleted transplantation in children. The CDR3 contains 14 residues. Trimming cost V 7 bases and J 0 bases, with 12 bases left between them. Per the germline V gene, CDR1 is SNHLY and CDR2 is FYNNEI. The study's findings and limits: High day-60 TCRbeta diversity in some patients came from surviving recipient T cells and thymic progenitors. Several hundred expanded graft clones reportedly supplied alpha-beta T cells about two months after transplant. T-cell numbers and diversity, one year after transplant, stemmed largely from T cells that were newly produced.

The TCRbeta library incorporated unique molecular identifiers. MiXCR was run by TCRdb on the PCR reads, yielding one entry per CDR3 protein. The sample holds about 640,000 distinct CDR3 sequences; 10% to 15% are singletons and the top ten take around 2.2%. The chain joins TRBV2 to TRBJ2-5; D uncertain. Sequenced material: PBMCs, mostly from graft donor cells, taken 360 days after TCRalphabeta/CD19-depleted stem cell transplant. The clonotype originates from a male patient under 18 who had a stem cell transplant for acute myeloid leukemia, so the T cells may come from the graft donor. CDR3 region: CASKGDWYQETQYF. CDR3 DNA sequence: TGTGCCAGCAAAGGTGACTGGTACCAAGAGACCCAGTACTTC. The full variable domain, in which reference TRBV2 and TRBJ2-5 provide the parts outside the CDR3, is EPEVTQTPSHQVTQMGQEVILRCVPISNHLYFYWYRQILGQKVEFLVSFYNNEISEKSEIFDDQFSVERPDGSNFTLKIRSTKLEDSAMYFCASKGDWYQETQYFGPGTRLLVL.